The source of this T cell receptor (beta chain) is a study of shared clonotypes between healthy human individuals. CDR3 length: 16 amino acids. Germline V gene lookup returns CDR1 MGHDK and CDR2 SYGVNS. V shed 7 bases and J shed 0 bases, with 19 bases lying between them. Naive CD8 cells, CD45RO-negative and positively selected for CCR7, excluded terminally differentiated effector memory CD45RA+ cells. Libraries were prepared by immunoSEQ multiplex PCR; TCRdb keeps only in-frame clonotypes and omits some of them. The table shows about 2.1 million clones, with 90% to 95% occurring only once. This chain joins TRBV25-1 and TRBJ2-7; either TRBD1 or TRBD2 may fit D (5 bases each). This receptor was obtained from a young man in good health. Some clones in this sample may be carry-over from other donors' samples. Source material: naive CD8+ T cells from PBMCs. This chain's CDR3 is CASITRDPQSSYEQYF. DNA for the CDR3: TGTGCCAGCATAACCAGGGACCCTCAAAGCTCCTACGAGCAGTACTTC.